This T cell receptor (beta chain) was sequenced in a study of T cells and Merkel cell carcinoma outcomes. The CDR3 loop spans 13 amino acids. Germline V lookup: CDR1 WSHSY, CDR2 SAAADI. The germline V and J ends were trimmed by 6 bases and 0 bases, with 8 bases remaining between them. Comments on this clone: Its antigen is unknown.

Sequencing used immunoSEQ multiplex PCR; TCRdb keeps in-frame clones, though not all of them. The table includes about 15,000 clones, 81% detected once. Regarding the study as a whole: In Merkel cell carcinoma, repertoire and T-cell density reportedly predicted outcomes.

Sample: tumor tissue from Merkel cell carcinoma. This receptor was obtained from a human donor with Merkel cell carcinoma. The V gene is TRBV10-2, the J gene TRBJ1-1; D is uncertain. The CDR3 DNA is TGCGCCAGCAGCCATGAAATGAACACTGAAGCTTTCTTT. Amino acids: CASSHEMNTEAFF.